Presented here are 21 T cell receptor beta chains from one specimen sequenced in a study of blood T cell repertoires in COVID-19. Assay: immunoSEQ multiplex PCR; the TCRdb copy retains only in-frame clones and omits some. This table has around 150,000 clones, around 86% appearing once. Sequencing was performed on peripheral blood. The receptor source for this set is a man between 45 and 60 years old with active COVID-19.

Here the CDR3 reads CASSYLGQGNTIYF. The CDR3 coding sequence is TGTGCCAGCAGTTATTTGGGACAGGGAAACACCATATATTTT. The chain is built from TRBV6-5 and TRBJ1-3, with 7 nucleotides matching TRBD1. The ends lost 3 bases at V and 4 bases at J; junction bases unmatched: 3. The CDR3 length is 14 residues. CDR1 and CDR2 (germline): MNHEY, SVGAGI.

The rearrangement uses TRBV7-6 and TRBJ2-5; D call uncertain. The V gene lost 2 bases and the J gene lost 4 bases, with 5 bases spanning the gap. CDR3 length: 12 amino acids. The V gene's germline CDR1 is SGHVS and CDR2 FNYEAQ. The CDR3, as DNA: TGTGCCAGCAGCTTACCCAGAGAGACCCAGTACTTC. This encodes CASSLPRETQYF.

The chain recombines TRBV6-6 with TRBJ1-2, with a tentative D call TRBD1 (5 bases). Germline V lookup: CDR1 MNHNY, CDR2 SVGAGI (reference sequence). The V end lost 7 bases, the J end lost 3 bases, and 12 bases lay between the germline ends. The CDR3 totals 13 residues. CDR3 region: CASTPWGDYGYTF. The CDR3 nucleotides are TGTGCCAGCACTCCTTGGGGGGACTATGGCTACACCTTC.

This chain links TRBV5-6 with TRBJ1-5; D unresolved. The ends were cut back, 0 bases at V and 7 bases at J, with 8 bases in the middle. Per germline, CDR1 SGHDT and CDR2 YYEEEE. The CDR3 spans 13 residues. CDR3 bases: TGTGCCAGCAGCTTGGGGCGAGGGCAGCCCCAGCATTTT. Its protein product is CASSLGRGQPQHF.

This sequence joins TRBV18 and TRBJ2-7; D remains unclear. Trimming removed 2 bases at V and 2 bases at J, with 10 bases between. Germline assignment: CDR1 KGHSH and CDR2 LQKENI. The CDR3 spans 14 residues. The CDR3 DNA sequence: TGTGCCAGCTCACCATCGCAGGAAGCCTACGAGCAGTACTTC. Amino acids: CASSPSQEAYEQYF.

V gene TRBV19 combines with J gene TRBJ2-5, with unresolved D. The germline V gene encodes CDR1 LNHDA and CDR2 SQIVND (reference sequence). The CDR3 spans 12 residues. CDR3 DNA: TGTGCTAGTCCGCTGGTGGAGGAGACCCAGTACTTC. Encoded protein: CASPLVEETQYF.

The V gene is TRBV6-6, the J gene TRBJ2-7; 8 nucleotides align to TRBD1. V shed 6 bases and J 3 bases; nucleotides not matched to a gene: 7. Germline V gives CDR1 MNHNY, CDR2 SVGAGI (reference sequence). The CDR3 is 14 residues long. CDR3 in amino acids: CASSADREVYEQYF. The CDR3, as DNA: TGTGCCAGCAGCGCGGACAGGGAGGTCTACGAGCAGTACTTC.

This clone was counted once. The rearrangement uses TRBV29-1 and TRBJ2-3, with 10 bases fitting TRBD2. From germline, CDR1 is SQVTM and CDR2 ANQGSEA. This CDR3 comprises 16 residues. The V segment lost 7 bases and the J segment 1 base; nucleotides outside the gene matches: 11. The CDR3 DNA is TGCAGCGCTCTAGCGGGGGCCAACCGGGGCACAGATACGCAGTATTTT. Translation: CSALAGANRGTDTQYF.

CDR3 in DNA: TGTGCTAGTGGTTTGGAAGGGGGCTACGAGCAGTACTTC. Residues: CASGLEGGYEQYF. The gene calls are TRBV12-5 and TRBJ2-7; the D gene is possibly TRBD1 (6 bases). Germline CDR1 reads LGHNT; CDR2 reads FRNRAP. Trimming pared 1 base from V and 3 bases from J, leaving 7 bases between. CDR3 length: 13 residues.

This chain connects TRBV11-1 to TRBJ2-1; 7 bases fit TRBD2. The germline gives CDR1 SGHAT, CDR2 FQDESV (reference sequence). CDR3 length: 13 residues. V was pared by 5 bases and J by 5 bases, with 3 bases of the junction left unmatched. CDR3 DNA: TGTGCCAGCAGCCGGGGGAGGGACAATGAGCAGTTCTTC. Its protein product is CASSRGRDNEQFF. The whole variable domain, filled in from reference TRBV11-1 and TRBJ2-1, reads EAEVAQSPRYKITEKSQAVAFWCDPISGHATLYWYRQILGQGPELLVQFQDESVVDDSQLPKDRFSAERLKGVDSTLKIQPAELGDSAMYLCASSRGRDNEQFFGPGTRLTVL.

The chain recombines TRBV7-2 with TRBJ1-1; TRBD1 aligns across 7 bases. With V trimmed by 3 bases and J by 5 bases, 6 bases remained unmatched. CDR3 length: 14 residues. Germline CDR1 reads SGHTA; CDR2 reads FQGNSA. Here the CDR3 DNA reads TGTGCCAGCAGCTTTCGGACAGGCGGAACTGAAGCTTTCTTT. The encoded protein is CASSFRTGGTEAFF.

The chain carries TRBV4-1 and TRBJ1-5; a weak D match, TRBD1 (6 bases). Trimming left V 4 bases short and J 6 bases short, with 13 bases between. The CDR3 has 14 amino acids. Germline values: CDR1 MGHRA, CDR2 YSYEKL. Written as DNA, the CDR3 is TGCGCCAGCAGCCCGGACCCGACAGGTCAGCCCCAGCATTTT. This sequence encodes CASSPDPTGQPQHF.

This chain connects TRBV27 to TRBJ2-7; D is unresolved. Trimming removed 3 bases at V and 3 bases at J, with 12 bases between. Germline V lookup: CDR1 MNHEY, CDR2 SMNVEV (reference sequence). CDR3 size: 14 residues. The CDR3 is CASSFLTSLYEQYF. CDR3 nucleotide sequence: TGTGCCAGCAGTTTTCTAACGTCCCTCTACGAGCAGTACTTC.

This chain connects TRBV5-1 to TRBJ1-1, with D tentatively TRBD1 (5 bases). Trimming removed 3 bases at V and 2 bases at J, with 14 bases between. Germline V gene sequence: CDR1 SGHRS, CDR2 YFSETQ. The CDR3 loop spans 15 amino acids. Here the CDR3 reads CASSSSPRDNTEAFF. The DNA of the CDR3 is TGCGCCAGCAGCTCTTCCCCCAGGGATAACACTGAAGCTTTCTTT.

This rearrangement joins TRBV15 to TRBJ2-3; 10 nucleotides line up with TRBD2. There are 15 residues in the CDR3. V was pared by 7 bases and J by 4 bases, with 8 bases of the junction left unmatched. Germline V CDR1 and CDR2: LNHNV, YYDKDF (reference sequence). The CDR3 DNA reads as TGTGCCACCACTCCACGTGGACTAGCGGCAGATACGCAGTATTTT. Its protein is CATTPRGLAADTQYF.

This clone was found once. The chain recombines TRBV7-9 with TRBJ2-5; TRBD2 aligns across 10 bases. CDR1 SEHNR and CDR2 FQNEAQ come from the germline V gene (reference sequence). CDR3 length: 15 amino acids. With 1 base clipped from V and 4 bases from J, the junction kept 3 bases outside the gene matches. The CDR3 nucleotides read TGTGCCAGCAGCTTAGAGCGGGGGGGCCCAGAGACCCAGTACTTC. It codes for CASSLERGGPETQYF.

The chain couples TRBV7-3 to TRBJ2-1, with TRBD2 matching over 14 bases. In germline, CDR1 is SGHTA, CDR2 FQGTGA. V shed 0 bases and J 7 bases; nucleotides not matched to a gene: 2. The CDR3 totals 16 residues. The CDR3 sequence is CASSLTGLAGVNEQFF. The CDR3 DNA reads as TGTGCCAGCAGCTTAACGGGACTAGCGGGGGTTAATGAGCAGTTCTTC.

The chain recombines TRBV12-3 or TRBV12-4 with TRBJ1-1, with D hard to call. The ends were cut back, 6 bases at V and 6 bases at J, with 14 bases in the middle. CDR3 length equals 13 residues. DNA of the CDR3: TGTGCCAGCAGGAGGGCCTCCTTTTCTGAAGCTTTCTTT. It yields the protein CASRRASFSEAFF.

Turning to this clone: Other DNA sequences in the same sample also yield this CDR3. The V gene is TRBV19, the J gene TRBJ1-1; TRBD1 aligns across 7 bases. V was pared by 6 bases and J by 4 bases, with 8 bases of the junction left unmatched. The CDR3 has 14 residues. Germline loops: CDR1 LNHDA, CDR2 SQIVND (reference sequence). This CDR3 reads CASSLDRVGTEAFF. The DNA of the CDR3 is TGTGCCAGTAGCCTCGACAGGGTGGGCACTGAAGCTTTCTTT.

This chain links TRBV5-4 with TRBJ2-3; D might be TRBD1 (6 bases). The CDR3 loop spans 15 amino acids. CDR1 and CDR2 (germline): SGHNT, YYREEE (reference sequence). The germline V and J ends were trimmed by 4 bases and 2 bases, with 14 bases remaining between them. CDR3 sequence reads: CASSLTGSPTDTQYF. CDR3 in DNA: TGTGCCAGCAGCCTTACAGGGTCCCCCACAGATACGCAGTATTTT.

This chain connects TRBV11-3 to TRBJ2-2, with 7 bases aligning to TRBD1. V gave up 3 bases and J gave up 3 bases; unmatched junction bases: 4. CDR3 size: 15 residues. Germline lookup yields CDR1 SGHNT and CDR2 YENEEA. As DNA, the CDR3 is TGTGCCAGCAGCTTGGCCGGGACAGACACCGGGGAGCTGTTTTTT. This translates into CASSLAGTDTGELFF.